This record concerns one T cell receptor beta chain sequence. It lacks a known antigen. Base qualities are not provided; no much larger clone lies one nucleotide away. The data were taken from a study of T cell changes during pregnancy in multiple sclerosis (dated by TCRdb to about 2019). Regarding the complete study: In women with multiple sclerosis, the researchers looked at how the T cell repertoire shifted as pregnancy progressed.

The library was obtained by the immunoSEQ multiplex PCR assay. TCRdb provides this immuneACCESS table in a form limited to in-frame rearrangements. Some clones are lacking; in checked studies, under half of them reflect an unresolved V gene, and why the rest are absent is not known. Present in this sample are 26,000 or so clones, 89% of which were seen just once. The ten largest account for approximately 15% of the sample. The CDR3 numbers 13 residues from cysteine through phenylalanine. The read is trimmed to its CDR3 DNA, 39 bases read in frame from base 1. V gives up 5 bases and J gives up 5 bases, and the segment between their germline ends measures 14 bases. From the germline V gene, CDR1 is SGHRS and CDR2 is YFSETQ.

The specimen was CD8+ T cells from peripheral blood mononuclear cells, collected in the second trimester of pregnancy. The receptor's source is a female donor with multiple sclerosis, enrolled in a pregnancy study. Here the chain combines TRBV5-1 and TRBJ2-7, with TRBD1 perhaps the D gene, on 6 matching bases. The sequenced DNA is TGCGCCAGCAGTTACGAGAACAGGGACGAGCAGTACTTC. This translates into CASSYENRDEQYF.